Presented here are 20 T cell receptor beta chains from one specimen sequenced in a study of identical twins. MiXCR, applied by TCRdb to the 5' RACE reads, yields one record per CDR3 protein. In the table there are hundreds of thousands of distinct CDR3 sequences, 12% of which are singletons. In addition, the sample was reused for a study of yellow fever vaccine responses in identical twins.

The material sequenced was PBMCs. These receptors all come from a woman in her late teens or twenties in good health.

This clonotype has just a few counts. The chain combines TRBV18 with TRBJ2-1; TRBD2 aligns across 11 bases. This CDR3 has 16 amino acids. The trim removed 3 bases at V and 7 bases at J, leaving 8 bases unmatched. The germline V gene encodes CDR1 KGHSH and CDR2 LQKENI. The CDR3 loop is CASSPLPGTSGNEQFF. The DNA for the CDR3 is TGTGCCAGCTCACCCCTCCCCGGGACTAGCGGTAATGAGCAGTTCTTC.

The chain has TRBV12-3 or TRBV12-4 and TRBJ2-1; 7 nucleotides line up with TRBD2. The CDR3 totals 14 residues. Trimming took 0 bases from V and 8 from J; bases not matched to a gene: 4. The CDR3 bases are TGTGCCAGCAGTTTAGCGGGAGGGCCCTATGAGCAGTTCTTC. It yields the protein CASSLAGGPYEQFF.

V and J are TRBV10-3 and TRBJ2-1; 7 nucleotides align to TRBD2. Per germline, CDR1 ENHRY and CDR2 SYGVKD. There are 16 residues in the CDR3. Trimming removed 5 bases from V and 5 bases from J; junction bases left unmatched: 12. In DNA form, the CDR3 reads TGTGCCATCAGTACCCCCGGGCGGGGGAATAACAATGAGCAGTTCTTC. Translating it yields CAISTPGRGNNNEQFF.

This chain links TRBV5-5 with TRBJ1-6; D remains unclear. Looked up from germline, CDR1 is SGHKS and CDR2 is YYEKEE (reference sequence). This CDR3 region has 14 residues. Trimming pared 2 bases from V and 4 bases from J, leaving 7 bases between. CDR3 sequence: CASSFGQYNSPLHF. For the CDR3, the DNA is TGTGCCAGCAGCTTTGGGCAGTATAATTCACCCCTCCACTTT. Full variable domain (remainder filled in from reference TRBV5-5 and TRBJ1-6): DAGVTQSPTHLIKTRGQQVTLRCSPISGHKSVSWYQQVLGQGPQFIFQYYEKEERGRGNFPDRFSARQFPNYSSELNVNALLLGDSALYLCASSFGQYNSPLHFGNGTRLTVT.

This clonotype was seen at least ten times. This chain connects TRBV29-1 to TRBJ2-1; 7 nucleotides line up with TRBD1. The CDR3 contains 19 residues. Germline CDR1 reads SQVTM; CDR2 reads ANQGSEA. V lost 1 base, J lost 0 bases, and 15 bases stayed unmatched. CDR3 amino acids: CSVEAYLRQGPGSYNEQFF. CDR3 in DNA: TGCAGCGTTGAAGCCTATCTCCGACAGGGCCCGGGCTCCTACAATGAGCAGTTCTTC.

The chain is built from TRBV5-1 and TRBJ2-1, with TRBD1 identical over 9 bases. Looked up from germline, CDR1 is SGHRS and CDR2 is YFSETQ. V shed 3 bases and J 3 bases; nucleotides not matched to a gene: 13. The CDR3 is 18 amino acids. The chain's CDR3 is CASSYTFRQGGIYNEQFF. DNA of the CDR3: TGCGCCAGCAGCTATACGTTCCGACAGGGGGGTATCTACAATGAGCAGTTCTTC.

This clonotype appeared many times. The chain uses TRBV2 and TRBJ2-1; D is tentatively TRBD1 or TRBD2 (5 bases each). CDR1 is SNHLY, CDR2 FYNNEI, per germline. The ends were cut back, 4 bases at V and 2 bases at J, with 15 bases in the middle. The CDR3 is 16 residues long. The CDR3 coding sequence is TGTGCCAGCAGTGGACGCGCAGGGACGGCCTACAATGAGCAGTTCTTC. Translation gives CASSGRAGTAYNEQFF. Complete variable domain (other parts from reference TRBV2 and TRBJ2-1): EPEVTQTPSHQVTQMGQEVILRCVPISNHLYFYWYRQILGQKVEFLVSFYNNEISEKSEIFDDQFSVERPDGSNFTLKIRSTKLEDSAMYFCASSGRAGTAYNEQFFGPGTRLTVL.

This clonotype was counted at least ten times. The chain couples TRBV12-3 or TRBV12-4 to TRBJ1-2; no reliable D call. V was clipped by 1 base and J by 0 bases, with 6 bases between them. This CDR3 is 14 amino acids long. In nucleotides, the CDR3 is TGTGCCAGCAGTTTAGGAAGGGCTAACTATGGCTACACCTTC. It codes for CASSLGRANYGYTF.

V is TRBV25-1 and J is TRBJ2-1; maybe TRBD2 (7 bases). Trimming left V 7 bases short and J 2 bases short, with 15 bases between. This CDR3 spans 15 amino acids. CDR1 and CDR2 (germline): MGHDK, SYGVNS. This CDR3 is CASNKGGGTYNEQFF. The CDR3 DNA sequence: TGTGCCAGCAACAAAGGGGGGGGAACCTACAATGAGCAGTTCTTC.

This clonotype was counted at least ten times. This chain uses TRBV12-3 or TRBV12-4 with TRBJ2-7; 7 bases are shared with TRBD1. J was trimmed by 4 bases and V by 6 bases; bases with no gene match: 6. This CDR3 spans 13 amino acids. CDR3 residues: CASSPQGRYEQYF. DNA of the CDR3: TGTGCCAGCAGCCCACAGGGGCGATACGAGCAGTACTTC.

The chain combines TRBV5-1 with TRBJ2-1, with D unresolved. The CDR3 covers 16 residues. Germline V gene data show CDR1 as SGHRS and CDR2 as YFSETQ. Trimming left V 4 bases short and J 0 bases short, with 14 bases between. In DNA, the CDR3 is TGCGCCAGCAGCCCGCTAATTCAGAGCTCCTACAATGAGCAGTTCTTC. Its translation: CASSPLIQSSYNEQFF.

The sample holds many counts of this clonotype. The chain has TRBV7-9 and TRBJ1-1, with 7 bases that match TRBD1. The junction had 10 bases not matched to a gene; V was cut back by 5 bases and J by 1 base. Germline V gene lookup returns CDR1 SEHNR and CDR2 FQNEAQ (reference sequence). This CDR3 is 16 amino acids long. CDR3 loop: CASSPRTGGSNTEAFF. The CDR3 DNA reads as TGTGCCAGCAGCCCGCGGACAGGCGGATCGAACACTGAAGCTTTCTTT.

The chain uses TRBV10-3 and TRBJ2-5, with D perhaps being TRBD1 or TRBD2 (5 bases each). The germline V gene has CDR1 ENHRY and CDR2 SYGVKD. The CDR3 is made up of 15 amino acids. Deletions cut 8 bases from V and 5 bases from J, with 21 bases between. The CDR3 region is CAIASGTPSVETQYF. CDR3 DNA sequence: TGTGCCATCGCATCTGGGACGCCCTCCGTGGAGACCCAGTACTTC.

In this sample, this clonotype turned up many times. The chain is built from TRBV10-3 and TRBJ1-1; 9 nucleotides line up with TRBD1. Germline V gives CDR1 ENHRY, CDR2 SYGVKD. The CDR3 has 14 amino acids. The junction had 7 bases not matched to a gene; V was cut back by 10 bases and J by 1 base. The CDR3 loop reads CATTGGERNTEAFF. In DNA, the CDR3 is TGTGCCACTACAGGGGGCGAAAGGAACACTGAAGCTTTCTTT.

This clonotype has just a few counts. This chain uses TRBV24-1 with TRBJ2-1; unclear D gene. This CDR3 spans 18 amino acids. Germline V gene data show CDR1 as KGHDR and CDR2 as SFDVKD. Trimming removed 8 bases at V and 4 bases at J, with 26 bases between. The CDR3, as DNA: TGTGCCACCAATGCAAGGACGGACGGCCGTTTGTGTTACAATGAGCAGTTCTTC. The encoded protein is CATNARTDGRLCYNEQFF.

The chain is built from TRBV3-1 and TRBJ1-6; unclear D gene. Germline V gives CDR1 LGHDT, CDR2 YNNKEL (reference sequence). The CDR3 spans 16 residues. The germline V and J ends were trimmed by 1 base and 3 bases, with 10 bases remaining between them. The CDR3: CASSQAAAVYNSPLHF. CDR3 DNA sequence: TGTGCCAGCAGCCAAGCGGCAGCCGTCTATAATTCACCCCTCCACTTT.

This clonotype was seen only a few times. V usage is TRBV4-1 and J usage is TRBJ2-7, with D maybe TRBD1 (6 bases). The V gene lost 0 bases and the J gene lost 4 bases, with 16 bases spanning the gap. The CDR3 sequence is 16 residues long. Germline CDR1 is MGHRA and CDR2 is YSYEKL. This CDR3 is CASSQELAGVRYEQYF. For the CDR3, the DNA is TGCGCCAGCAGCCAAGAACTGGCAGGGGTGAGGTACGAGCAGTACTTC.

This clonotype was counted at least ten times. The rearrangement links TRBV20-1 to TRBJ2-1; 11 bases line up with TRBD2. CDR1 DFQATT and CDR2 SNEGSKA come from the germline V gene (reference sequence). Trimming took 5 bases from V and 7 from J; bases not matched to a gene: 7. The CDR3 has 14 residues. CDR3 nucleotide sequence: TGCAGTGCTTCGACTAGCGGGGTGCGGAATGAGCAGTTCTTC. It specifies CSASTSGVRNEQFF.

The chain employs TRBV2 and TRBJ2-3; either TRBD1 or TRBD2 may fit D (6 bases each). Trimming removed 2 bases at V and 2 bases at J, with 20 bases between. Germline CDR1 reads SNHLY; CDR2 reads FYNNEI. This CDR3 has 18 amino acids. The CDR3, as DNA: TGTGCCAGCAGTGAACAGGGGCTCCTAGCGACCTACACAGATACGCAGTATTTT. This encodes CASSEQGLLATYTDTQYF.

This rearrangement joins TRBV12-3 or TRBV12-4 to TRBJ1-2; D perhaps matches TRBD1 (5 bases). The ends were cut back, 5 bases at V and 6 bases at J, with 16 bases in the middle. The CDR3 is made up of 14 amino acids. As DNA, the CDR3 is TGTGCCAGCAGTCTCCTCGGGGGATCGGATGGCTACACCTTC. This codes for CASSLLGGSDGYTF.